This entry lists 11 T cell receptor beta chains sequenced from one sample in a study of T-cell reconstitution after alpha-beta-depleted transplantation in children. Construction of the TCRbeta library involved unique molecular identifiers. TCRdb independently ran MiXCR on the PCR reads; one entry per CDR3 protein. The sample consists of approximately 800,000 distinct CDR3 sequences, roughly 15% of them appearing once. The source material was PBMCs, mostly from graft donor cells, sampled 360 days after TCRalphabeta/CD19-depleted stem cell transplant. These receptors originate from a male patient younger than 18 who had a stem cell transplant for acute lymphoblastic leukemia, so the T cells may come from the graft donor.

The chain employs TRBV7-8 and TRBJ2-7, with TRBD1 identical over 7 bases. V was pared by 2 bases and J by 0 bases, with 16 bases of the junction left unmatched. The CDR3 length is 19 residues. Germline values: CDR1 SGHVS, CDR2 FQNEAQ. The CDR3 DNA reads TGTGCCAGCAGCTTATTTGTGGGACAGTGGATAAGGAGCTCCTACGAGCAGTACTTC. It specifies CASSLFVGQWIRSSYEQYF.

This clonotype was recorded at least ten times. The chain is built from TRBV9 and TRBJ2-1; a weak D match, TRBD1 (6 bases). This CDR3 contains 13 residues. The germline V gene encodes CDR1 SGDLS and CDR2 YYNGEE. V was pared by 5 bases and J by 8 bases, with 14 bases between. CDR3 residues: CASSIRGWDEQFF. The CDR3 region has the DNA TGTGCCAGCAGTATCAGGGGTTGGGATGAGCAGTTCTTC.

This clonotype turned up a few times. The chain employs TRBV6-5 and TRBJ1-1; a possible D gene is TRBD1 (5 bases). Trimming pared 0 bases from V and 5 bases from J, leaving 10 bases between. Germline loops: CDR1 MNHEY, CDR2 SVGAGI. The CDR3 covers 14 residues. Here the CDR3 reads CASSYSRGGTEAFF. The CDR3 DNA sequence: TGTGCCAGCAGTTACTCGAGGGGAGGGACTGAAGCTTTCTTT.

This clonotype was counted ten times or more. The chain is built from TRBV7-9 and TRBJ2-5, with no clear D. Trimming removed 2 bases at V and 3 bases at J, with 7 bases between. The CDR3 runs to 13 residues. CDR1 and CDR2 (germline): SEHNR, FQNEAQ (reference sequence). CDR3 amino acids: CASSLPVKETQYF. Here the CDR3 DNA reads TGTGCCAGCAGCTTACCGGTCAAAGAGACCCAGTACTTC.

This clonotype showed up just a few times. The rearrangement links TRBV5-1 to TRBJ2-1, with D possibly being TRBD2 (6 bases). Trimming left V 7 bases short and J 7 bases short, with 18 bases between. CDR1 and CDR2 (germline): SGHRS, YFSETQ. The CDR3 is 14 residues long. CDR3 coding DNA: TGCGCCAGCGGGAGGATCCCTACACGGAATGAGCAGTTCTTC. Translation: CASGRIPTRNEQFF.

This clonotype was picked up many times. V and J are TRBV12-3 or TRBV12-4 and TRBJ1-4, with TRBD1 as a possible D gene (5 bases). This CDR3 contains 11 residues. With 7 bases removed from V and 15 bases from J, the gap between germline ends came to 15 bases. CDR3 in DNA: TGTGCCAGCACCCGGGGGTGGGGAATGTTTTTT. It specifies CASTRGWGMFF.

The genes are TRBV19 and TRBJ2-3; perhaps TRBD1 as D (5 bases). Germline loops: CDR1 LNHDA, CDR2 SQIVND (reference sequence). Trimming stripped 2 bases from V and 3 bases from J, with 9 bases between. The length of the CDR3 is 14 residues. The CDR3 spells CASSILAGTDTQYF. The CDR3 coding sequence is TGTGCCAGTAGTATACTCGCAGGGACAGATACGCAGTATTTT.

This clonotype was seen a handful of times. The chain is built from TRBV15 and TRBJ1-1, with D uncertain. Trimming left V 0 bases short and J 1 base short, with 6 bases between. CDR1 is LNHNV and CDR2 is YYDKDF in the germline V gene (reference sequence). CDR3 size: 14 residues. In nucleotides, the CDR3 is TGTGCCACCAGCAGAGACGGTTGGAACACTGAAGCTTTCTTT. It is translated as CATSRDGWNTEAFF.

This clonotype has only a few counts. CDR3 sequence: CASSLFWGKGEQYF. The CDR3 DNA reads TGTGCCAGCAGTTTATTTTGGGGGAAGGGCGAGCAGTACTTC. The rearrangement joins TRBV27 to TRBJ2-7, with D perhaps assigned TRBD1 or TRBD2 (5 bases each). With 1 base removed from V and 6 bases from J, the gap between germline ends came to 13 bases. The germline V gene encodes CDR1 MNHEY and CDR2 SMNVEV (reference sequence). The CDR3 covers 14 residues.

The chain carries TRBV7-2 and TRBJ2-1; 10 bases match TRBD2. The CDR3 sequence is 15 residues long. CDR1 and CDR2 (germline): SGHTA, FQGNSA. After removal of 5 bases from V and 6 bases from J, the junction contained 7 bases not matched to a gene. For the CDR3, the DNA is TGTGCCAGCAGCACCCTAGCGGGAGTGATCAATGAGCAGTTCTTC. Translation: CASSTLAGVINEQFF.

The CDR3 DNA follows: TGCAGTGCGGCTAGCGGGAGTACCTACAATGAGCAGTTCTTC. Translation gives CSAASGSTYNEQFF. The chain links TRBV20-1 to TRBJ2-1, with TRBD2 identical over 10 bases. CDR1 DFQATT and CDR2 SNEGSKA come from the germline V gene (reference sequence). CDR3 length: 14 residues. Trimming at V came to 6 bases and at J to 2 bases, leaving 4 bases not matched to a gene.